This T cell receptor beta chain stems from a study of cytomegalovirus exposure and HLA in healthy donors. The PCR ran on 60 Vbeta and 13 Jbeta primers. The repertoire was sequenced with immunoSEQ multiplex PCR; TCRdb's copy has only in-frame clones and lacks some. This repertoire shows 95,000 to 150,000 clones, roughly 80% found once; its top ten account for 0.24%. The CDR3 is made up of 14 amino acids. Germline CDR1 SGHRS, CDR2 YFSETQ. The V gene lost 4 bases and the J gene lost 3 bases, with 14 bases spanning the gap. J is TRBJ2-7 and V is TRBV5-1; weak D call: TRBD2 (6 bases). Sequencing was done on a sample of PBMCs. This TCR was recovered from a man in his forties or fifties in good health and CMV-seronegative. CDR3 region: CASSIGDSDYEQYF. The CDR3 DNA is TGCGCCAGCAGCATTGGGGACTCCGACTACGAGCAGTACTTC.